These 31 T cell receptor beta chains share one sample of origin, sequenced in a study of PD-L1 blockade in urothelial cancer. The data were produced by immunoSEQ multiplex PCR, yet TCRdb's version contains in-frame clones alone and is incomplete. Of about 21,000 clones in the sample, almost 90% were seen once. Here the sequenced sample was PBMCs, taken around atezolizumab (anti-PD-L1) treatment. These receptors all come from a woman aged 55 to 70 with urothelial cancer.

The chain carries TRBV29-1 and TRBJ2-1; D is uncertain. From germline, CDR1 is SQVTM and CDR2 ANQGSEA. The CDR3 loop spans 12 amino acids. Trimming stripped 0 bases from V and 6 bases from J, with 6 bases between. The CDR3, as DNA: TGCAGCGTTGAAGACCGCGGCAATGAGCAGTTCTTC. It codes for CSVEDRGNEQFF.

This chain uses TRBV23-1 with TRBJ1-1; 9 bases line up with TRBD1. TRBV23-1 is an ORF, and what it does is uncertain. Trimming cost V 3 bases and J 1 base; bases outside gene matches: 15. This CDR3 is 19 amino acids long. Written as DNA, the CDR3 is TGCGCCAGCAGTCAGACCCCGGAGGACAGGGGATGGTGGAACACTGAAGCTTTCTTT. This gives the protein CASSQTPEDRGWWNTEAFF.

This chain joins TRBV5-4 and TRBJ2-1, with 10 bases identical to TRBD2. V lost 5 bases to trimming and J lost 5 bases; unmatched junction nucleotides: 7. This CDR3 contains 15 residues. CDR1 is SGHNT, CDR2 YYREEE, per germline (reference sequence). The CDR3: CASSTSGRVDNEQFF. In DNA, the CDR3 is TGTGCCAGCAGTACCAGCGGGAGGGTCGACAATGAGCAGTTCTTC.

The V call is TRBV19, the J call TRBJ2-1; D unresolved. CDR3 length: 11 residues. Trimming cost V 4 bases and J 8 bases, with 6 bases left between them. The germline gives CDR1 LNHDA, CDR2 SQIVND (reference sequence). The chain's CDR3 is CASSTRDEQFF. DNA for the CDR3: TGTGCCAGTAGTACCCGCGATGAGCAGTTCTTC.

As regards this clone: Other DNA sequences from this sample encode an identical CDR3 as well. The V gene is TRBV4-3, the J gene TRBJ1-2; no clear D. The CDR3 has 16 residues. Germline CDR1 reads LGHNA; CDR2 reads YSLEER. Trimming cost V 1 base and J 7 bases, with 19 bases left between them. The CDR3 DNA reads TGCGCCAGCAGCCAAGGGGCGGGGAATTATTTGCGTGGCTACACCTTC. The encoded protein is CASSQGAGNYLRGYTF.

V gene TRBV27 combines with J gene TRBJ2-3; possible D gene TRBD1, 6 bases. Germline V gene lookup returns CDR1 MNHEY and CDR2 SMNVEV (reference sequence). This CDR3 is built from 16 residues. V was trimmed by 0 bases and J by 2 bases, leaving 12 bases between them. CDR3 in amino acids: CASSLSMDSYTDTQYF. CDR3 bases: TGTGCCAGCAGTTTATCGATGGACAGTTACACAGATACGCAGTATTTT.

CDR3 residues: CASSAHGGLGQETQYF. The CDR3 nucleotides read TGTGCCAGCAGCGCACACGGGGGGCTTGGCCAAGAGACCCAGTACTTC. The V gene is TRBV7-9, the J gene TRBJ2-5; TRBD2 might be the D (7 bases). Trimming removed 5 bases at V and 1 base at J, with 17 bases between. Per germline, CDR1 SEHNR and CDR2 FQNEAQ (reference sequence). The CDR3 length is 16 residues.

The chain links TRBV7-2 to TRBJ1-1; 8 nucleotides line up with TRBD1. The CDR3 runs 16 residues. The germline V gene encodes CDR1 SGHTA and CDR2 FQGNSA. Trimming at V came to 0 bases and at J to 4 bases, leaving 7 bases not matched to a gene. CDR3 nucleotide sequence: TGTGCCAGCAGCTTAGCCCCGGCAGGGGGCGGCACTGAAGCTTTCTTT. As protein: CASSLAPAGGGTEAFF. Filled out from reference TRBV7-2 and TRBJ1-1, the complete variable domain reads GAGVSQSPSNKVTEKGKDVELRCDPISGHTALYWYRQSLGQGLEFLIYFQGNSAPDKSGLPSDRFSAERTGGSVSTLTIQRTQQEDSAVYLCASSLAPAGGGTEAFFGQGTRLTVV.

The chain recombines TRBV4-3 with TRBJ1-5; no clear D gene. Trimming left V 0 bases short and J 1 base short, with 10 bases between. This CDR3 is built from 16 residues. Germline CDR1 is LGHNA and CDR2 is YSLEER. In nucleotides, the CDR3 is TGCGCCAGCAGCCAAGATTGGAGGGCGAGCAATCAGCCCCAGCATTTT. It codes for CASSQDWRASNQPQHF.

The genes are TRBV10-3 and TRBJ1-5, with D perhaps TRBD1 (5 bases). CDR3 length: 14 amino acids. CDR1 ENHRY and CDR2 SYGVKD come from the germline V gene. Trimming took 9 bases from V and 5 from J, leaving 17 bases between them. The CDR3 DNA is TGTGCCATGGCAAGTGAGGGAGGGGATCAGCCCCAGCATTTT. Translation gives CAMASEGGDQPQHF.

The chain joins TRBV5-1 to TRBJ2-3, with D possibly matching TRBD1 (6 bases). The CDR3 extends over 15 amino acids. Per germline, CDR1 SGHRS and CDR2 YFSETQ. The V gene lost 0 bases and the J gene lost 1 base, with 9 bases spanning the gap. The CDR3 sequence is CASSLEAGGTDTQYF. CDR3 bases: TGCGCCAGCAGCTTGGAAGCAGGGGGCACAGATACGCAGTATTTT.

V is TRBV6-5 and J is TRBJ1-1; D ambiguous. The CDR3 covers 14 residues. The ends were cut back, 7 bases at V and 1 base at J, with 13 bases in the middle. Germline CDR1 MNHEY, CDR2 SVGAGI. The CDR3 bases are TGTGCCAGCACCGACCTGACACCGAACACTGAAGCTTTCTTT. Protein sequence: CASTDLTPNTEAFF.

Only one count was recorded for this clone. CDR3 nucleotide sequence: TGTGCTAGTGGTCCTAGCGGGAGCTCAGATACGCAGTATTTT. Translation gives CASGPSGSSDTQYF. The gene calls are TRBV12-5 and TRBJ2-3; the match to TRBD2 covers 10 bases. With 5 bases clipped from V and 4 bases from J, the junction kept 3 bases outside the gene matches. Germline V gene lookup returns CDR1 LGHNT and CDR2 FRNRAP. The CDR3 is made up of 14 amino acids.

This chain connects TRBV28 to TRBJ2-2; D might be TRBD1 (7 bases). Trimming took 3 bases from V and 1 from J, leaving 12 bases between them. The germline CDR1 and CDR2 sequences are MDHEN and SYDVKM. This CDR3 has 16 residues. CDR3 sequence reads: CASSFWQGGNTGELFF. CDR3 DNA sequence: TGTGCCAGCAGTTTTTGGCAGGGGGGGAACACCGGGGAGCTGTTTTTT.

This chain connects TRBV5-1 to TRBJ2-1; 8 bases line up with TRBD1. V lost 2 bases to trimming and J lost 1 base; unmatched junction nucleotides: 5. The CDR3 covers 16 residues. The V gene's germline CDR1 is SGHRS and CDR2 YFSETQ. The CDR3 here is CASSFRGTGSYNEQFF. The CDR3 DNA sequence: TGCGCCAGCAGCTTCCGGGGGACAGGATCCTACAATGAGCAGTTCTTC.

This clone was seen once. The DNA of the CDR3 is TGTGCCAGCAGTTTAGGCAGTCCGAGCAATCAGCCCCAGCATTTT. Residues: CASSLGSPSNQPQHF. The V and J genes are TRBV27 and TRBJ1-5; D not certain. Germline V gene lookup returns CDR1 MNHEY and CDR2 SMNVEV (reference sequence). The length of the CDR3 is 15 residues. Deletions cut 2 bases from V and 1 base from J, with 9 bases between.

J is TRBJ1-2 and V is TRBV30; 7 positions agree with TRBD1. This CDR3 has 13 amino acids. J was trimmed by 4 bases and V by 3 bases; bases with no gene match: 5. Germline assignment: CDR1 GTSNPN and CDR2 SVGIG (reference sequence). CDR3 residues: CAWSLTGTYGYTF. DNA for the CDR3: TGTGCCTGGAGCCTGACAGGGACCTATGGCTACACCTTC.

The chain uses TRBV7-8 and TRBJ2-3; D is unclear. This CDR3 contains 12 residues. Germline V gene data show CDR1 as SGHVS and CDR2 as FQNEAQ. Trimming removed 5 bases from V and 2 bases from J, with 5 bases in between. CDR3 coding DNA: TGTGCCAGCAGCCCCCACACAGATACGCAGTATTTT. It translates to CASSPHTDTQYF. Supplemented by reference TRBV7-8 and TRBJ2-3, the full variable domain reads GAGVSQSPRYKVAKRGQDVALRCDPISGHVSLFWYQQALGQGPEFLTYFQNEAQLDKSGLPSDRFFAERPEGSVSTLKIQRTQQEDSAVYLCASSPHTDTQYFGPGTRLTVL.

This chain links TRBV19 with TRBJ1-2; TRBD1 matches 10 bases. CDR1 is LNHDA, CDR2 SQIVND, per germline (reference sequence). The CDR3 has 17 amino acids. V was clipped by 7 bases and J by 0 bases; unmatched bases: 11. CDR3 DNA: TGTGCCAGTAATCCCCGGGACAGGGGATTCGCTAACTATGGCTACACCTTC. It encodes CASNPRDRGFANYGYTF.

The chain uses TRBV27 and TRBJ2-1, with 12 bases fitting TRBD1. In germline, CDR1 is MNHEY, CDR2 SMNVEV (reference sequence). The V and J ends lost 3 bases and 1 base, in that order; junction bases with no gene match: 10. This CDR3 is 19 amino acids long. The CDR3 nucleotides are TGTGCCAGCAGTTTCGTCGGGACAGGGGGCGGAGGGTCCTACAATGAGCAGTTCTTC. Its protein is CASSFVGTGGGGSYNEQFF.

J is TRBJ2-7 and V is TRBV4-1, with D unresolved. V lost 0 bases and J 1 base, leaving 7 bases between the germline ends. This CDR3 is built from 14 residues. Germline V gene lookup returns CDR1 MGHRA and CDR2 YSYEKL. This chain's CDR3 is CASSQDGYSYEQYF. In DNA form, the CDR3 reads TGCGCCAGCAGCCAAGACGGGTATTCCTACGAGCAGTACTTC.

The chain links TRBV19 to TRBJ2-1, with 10 bases lining up with TRBD1. The length of the CDR3 is 15 residues. Trimming at V came to 6 bases and at J to 4 bases, leaving 6 bases not matched to a gene. The germline V gene encodes CDR1 LNHDA and CDR2 SQIVND (reference sequence). The CDR3 nucleotides read TGTGCCAGTAGACGACAGGGGGCCTTATACAATGAGCAGTTCTTC. Amino acids: CASRRQGALYNEQFF.

The chain recombines TRBV5-4 with TRBJ2-1; 7 nucleotides agree with TRBD2. Unmatched junction bases numbered 15, after V lost 3 bases and J lost 9 bases. The CDR3 loop spans 16 amino acids. The V gene's germline CDR1 is SGHNT and CDR2 YYREEE (reference sequence). The CDR3, as DNA: TGTGCCAGCAGCTCGAGATGGGGAGGGCATCGGGGTGAGCAGTTCTTC. Protein sequence: CASSSRWGGHRGEQFF. Complete variable domain (other parts from reference TRBV5-4 and TRBJ2-1): ETGVTQSPTHLIKTRGQQVTLRCSSQSGHNTVSWYQQALGQGPQFIFQYYREEENGRGNFPPRFSGLQFPNYSSELNVNALELDDSALYLCASSSRWGGHRGEQFFGPGTRLTVL.

The V call is TRBV5-6, the J call TRBJ1-4; 7 nucleotides line up with TRBD1. Per germline, CDR1 SGHDT and CDR2 YYEEEE. There are 17 residues in the CDR3. J was trimmed by 0 bases and V by 3 bases; bases with no gene match: 8. CDR3 residues: CASSSGGQLTTNEKLFF. The CDR3 DNA reads as TGTGCCAGCAGCTCCGGGGGACAGCTTACAACTAATGAAAAACTGTTTTTT.

This chain joins TRBV28 and TRBJ2-3; TRBD1 aligns across 8 bases. This CDR3 comprises 20 residues. Looked up from germline, CDR1 is MDHEN and CDR2 is SYDVKM. V lost 4 bases and J lost 0; bases outside the gene matches: 18. CDR3: CASSSYTPFRDRSSTDTQYF. In nucleotides, the CDR3 is TGTGCCAGCAGTTCTTATACCCCCTTCCGGGACAGGAGTAGCACAGATACGCAGTATTTT.

This chain uses TRBV27 with TRBJ2-6; no clear D. The CDR3 contains 15 residues. The germline CDR1 and CDR2 sequences are MNHEY and SMNVEV (reference sequence). Trimming removed 2 bases from V and 0 bases from J, with 5 bases in between. The CDR3 spells CASSLRLSGANVLTF. CDR3 nucleotides: TGTGCCAGCAGTTTAAGACTCTCTGGGGCCAACGTCCTGACTTTC.

This chain connects TRBV11-3 to TRBJ2-1; TRBD2 matches 8 bases. V gave up 5 bases and J gave up 5 bases; unmatched junction bases: 8. From germline, CDR1 is SGHNT and CDR2 YENEEA. This CDR3 spans 15 amino acids. The CDR3 reads CASSGGGLVDNEQFF. CDR3 nucleotide sequence: TGTGCCAGCAGCGGGGGGGGACTAGTGGACAATGAGCAGTTCTTC.

The V and J genes are TRBV5-1 and TRBJ1-1; 10 positions match TRBD1. Germline trimming cut 4 bases from V and 6 bases from J; bases unmatched to any gene: 6. Per germline, CDR1 SGHRS and CDR2 YFSETQ. This CDR3 contains 14 residues. CDR3 amino acids: CASSATGTGAEAFF. The DNA of the CDR3 is TGCGCCAGCAGCGCGACCGGGACAGGGGCTGAAGCTTTCTTT.

The chain has TRBV5-1 and TRBJ1-2; D possibly corresponds to TRBD1 (5 bases). This CDR3 comprises 17 residues. Germline CDR1 SGHRS, CDR2 YFSETQ. The germline V and J ends were trimmed by 3 bases and 5 bases, with 23 bases remaining between them. The CDR3 sequence is CASSSGTGGVRRYGYTF. As DNA, the CDR3 is TGCGCCAGCAGCTCCGGAACCGGGGGTGTACGGCGGTATGGCTACACCTTC.

The V and J genes are TRBV5-5 and TRBJ2-7; 11 nucleotides match TRBD2. Trimming at V came to 1 base and at J to 4 bases, leaving 4 bases not matched to a gene. Germline V CDR1 and CDR2: SGHKS, YYEKEE (reference sequence). This CDR3 is built from 15 residues. CDR3 protein: CASSLTSGSPYEQYF. CDR3 in DNA: TGTGCCAGCAGCTTGACTAGCGGGAGCCCTTACGAGCAGTACTTC.

This clone was seen a single time. The CDR3: CASSLIALAYNEQFF. For the CDR3, the DNA is TGTGCCAGCAGCTTAATAGCGTTGGCATACAATGAGCAGTTCTTC. The chain has TRBV7-9 and TRBJ2-1; tentative D call: TRBD2 (5 bases). The CDR3 is 15 residues long. Trimming removed 2 bases at V and 4 bases at J, with 12 bases between. The V gene's germline CDR1 is SEHNR and CDR2 FQNEAQ (reference sequence).